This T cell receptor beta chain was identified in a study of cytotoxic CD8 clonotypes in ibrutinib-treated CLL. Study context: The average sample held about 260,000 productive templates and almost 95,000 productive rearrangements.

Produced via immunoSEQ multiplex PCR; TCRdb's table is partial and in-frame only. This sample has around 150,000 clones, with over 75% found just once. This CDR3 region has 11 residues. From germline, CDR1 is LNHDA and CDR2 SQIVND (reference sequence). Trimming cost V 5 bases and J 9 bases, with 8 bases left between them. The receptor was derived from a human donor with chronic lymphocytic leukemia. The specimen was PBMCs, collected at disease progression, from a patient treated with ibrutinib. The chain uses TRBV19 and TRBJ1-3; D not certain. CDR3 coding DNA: TGTGCCAGTAGTGTGACGCGCACCATATATTTT. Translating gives CASSVTRTIYF. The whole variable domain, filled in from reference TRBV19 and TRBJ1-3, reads DGGITQSPKYLFRKEGQNVTLSCEQNLNHDAMYWYRQDPGQGLRLIYYSQIVNDFQKGDIAEGYSVSREKKESFPLTVTSAQKNPTAFYLCASSVTRTIYFGEGSWLTVV.